This TCR beta chain comes out of a study of T-cell reconstitution after alpha-beta-depleted transplantation in children. Findings and caveats of the study: Several patients had high TCRbeta diversity at day 60; it came from surviving recipient T cells and thymic progenitors. Reportedly, alpha-beta T cells present about two months post-transplant originated from several hundred expanded clones of graft origin. From newly produced T cells came most of the T-cell counts and diversity one year after transplant.

The sample holds many counts of this clonotype. The antigen remains undetermined. Trimming removed 0 bases at V and 4 bases at J, with 14 bases between. Germline-derived CDR1 and CDR2 are MGHRA and YSYEKL. The CDR3 has 16 residues. TCRbeta library preparation incorporated unique molecular identifiers. One entry per CDR3 protein results from TCRdb running MiXCR on the PCR reads. The table includes some 150,000 distinct CDR3 sequences, 7.5% to 9% detected once. Here the sequenced sample was PBMCs, mostly from graft donor cells, taken 180 days after TCRalphabeta/CD19-depleted stem cell transplant. This TCR was sampled from a female patient aged 2-15 years who had a stem cell transplant for congenital amegakaryocytic thrombocytopenia, so the T cells may come from the graft donor. The J gene is TRBJ2-3, the V gene TRBV4-1; no definite D call. CDR3 coding DNA: TGCGCCAGCAGCCAAGACCCGTACCCCGGCGCAGATACGCAGTATTTT. Translated, it gives CASSQDPYPGADTQYF.